These T cell receptor beta chains were read from a single sample in a study of vaccination and CD4 T cells after COVID-19. No cognate antigen is known for these TCRs. TCRdb recomputed calls from the PCR reads with MiXCR, one row per CDR3 protein. Of roughly 15,000 distinct CDR3 sequences in the sample, roughly 50% were seen once. The sample consisted of CD4+ T cells from blood, cultured in vitro, taken about 7 months after SARS-CoV-2 vaccination. The receptors originated from a human donor who had recovered from COVID-19. Both conserved end residues are part of each CDR3. Fields, in order: D gene, V gene, J gene, clone size, CDR3 protein, CDR3 DNA. D genes are given only for firm matches. Where a row states a size, it is once, few, many or the class of an expanded clone; other rows omit it.

-	TRBV27	TRBJ2-1	-	CARRLRDNEQFF	TGTGCCAGGAGGCTCCGGGACAATGAGCAGTTCTTC
-	TRBV27	TRBJ1-5	few	CASSRQASNQPQHF	TGTGCCAGCAGTCGACAGGCTAGCAATCAGCCCCAGCATTTT
-	TRBV30	TRBJ1-2	few	CAWSDYKGGGYGYTF	TGTGCCTGGAGTGATTATAAGGGGGGAGGATATGGCTACACCTTC
TRBD2	TRBV2	TRBJ2-5	-	CASSEGRLAQETQYF	TGTGCCAGCAGTGAAGGGAGACTAGCTCAAGAGACCCAGTACTTC
TRBD2	TRBV11-1	TRBJ2-3	-	CASSPFLGLAGEDTQYF	TGTGCCAGCAGCCCCTTTTTGGGACTAGCGGGAGAAGATACGCAGTATTTT
-	TRBV15	TRBJ1-6	-	CATSRKGGNSPLHF	TGTGCCACCAGCAGGAAAGGGGGAAATTCACCCCTCCACTTT
-	TRBV6-2/TRBV6-3	TRBJ1-4	-	CASKQSNEKLFF	TGTGCCAGCAAACAGTCTAATGAAAAACTGTTTTTT
TRBD1	TRBV20-1	TRBJ1-2	-	CSAPGQGTSFFNYGYTF	TGCAGTGCACCGGGACAGGGGACGTCATTTTTCAACTATGGCTACACCTTC
-	TRBV20-1	TRBJ1-1	-	CSAMGRTIGTEAFF	TGCAGTGCTATGGGAAGGACGATCGGCACTGAAGCTTTCTTT
-	TRBV6-1	TRBJ2-2	-	CASSEAGHLSNTGELFF	TGTGCCAGCAGTGAAGCCGGACACCTCTCGAACACCGGGGAGCTGTTTTTT
-	TRBV7-9	TRBJ2-3	few	CASTVASTDTQYF	TGTGCCAGCACCGTAGCTAGCACAGATACGCAGTATTTT
-	TRBV20-1	TRBJ2-3	few	CSARDWAASTDTQYF	TGCAGTGCTAGAGATTGGGCCGCTAGCACAGATACGCAGTATTTT
TRBD2	TRBV20-1	TRBJ2-1	-	CSAPASGGYNEQFF	TGCAGTGCCCCTGCTAGCGGGGGCTACAATGAGCAGTTCTTC
-	TRBV7-8	TRBJ2-7	-	CASSLGTGTYEQYF	TGTGCCAGCAGCCTAGGGACCGGGACCTACGAGCAGTACTTC
-	TRBV20-1	TRBJ1-1	-	CSARSKPLNTEAFF	TGCAGTGCTAGATCTAAGCCTTTGAACACTGAAGCTTTCTTT
TRBD2	TRBV15	TRBJ2-1	-	CATSRDRTSGGAEQFF	TGTGCCACCAGCAGAGATCGAACTAGCGGGGGGGCGGAGCAGTTCTTC
TRBD2	TRBV7-2	TRBJ2-5	few	CASSPRGLAGQETQYF	TGTGCCAGCAGCCCGAGAGGACTAGCGGGACAAGAGACCCAGTACTTC
-	TRBV28	TRBJ1-5	medium-sized	CASSLYRQPQHF	TGTGCCAGCAGTTTATATCGTCAGCCCCAGCATTTT
-	TRBV27	TRBJ2-7	-	CASSLLGQPISSYEQYF	TGTGCCAGCAGTTTACTGGGTCAGCCGATATCATCCTACGAGCAGTACTTC
TRBD1	TRBV28	TRBJ2-3	-	CASKFRGIPRDTQYF	TGTGCCAGCAAGTTCAGGGGGATCCCCCGAGATACGCAGTATTTT
-	TRBV20-1	TRBJ2-3	-	CSARDLDPTGTDTQYF	TGCAGTGCTAGAGATTTAGACCCCACCGGCACAGATACGCAGTATTTT
-	TRBV20-1	TRBJ2-7	-	CSAKVPGTYYEQYF	TGCAGTGCTAAGGTTCCAGGTACATACTACGAGCAGTACTTC
TRBD2	TRBV6-1	TRBJ2-2	-	CASSPRASGSLVGELFF	TGTGCCAGCAGTCCCCGGGCTAGCGGGAGTCTAGTCGGGGAGCTGTTTTTT
TRBD1	TRBV20-1	TRBJ1-3	-	CSATSPQERQGASGNTIYF	TGCAGTGCTACCAGCCCACAAGAAAGACAGGGGGCCTCTGGAAACACCATATATTTT
TRBD2	TRBV20-1	TRBJ2-7	once	CSARRPLAVPPWSSYEQYF	TGCAGTGCTCGCCGCCCACTAGCGGTTCCACCCTGGAGCTCCTACGAGCAGTACTTC
-	TRBV6-1	TRBJ1-1	-	CASSETQNTEAFF	TGTGCCAGCAGTGAGACACAGAACACTGAAGCTTTCTTT
-	TRBV19	TRBJ2-5	-	CASSIPRDGKETQYF	TGTGCCAGTAGTATCCCCAGGGATGGGAAAGAGACCCAGTACTTC
-	TRBV2	TRBJ1-2	-	CASSGGAGRNYGYTF	TGTGCCAGCAGCGGAGGGGCAGGGAGAAACTATGGCTACACCTTC
TRBD1	TRBV27	TRBJ2-6	-	CASSLRRQGGYSGANVLTF	TGTGCCAGCAGTTTGAGGAGACAGGGGGGCTACTCTGGGGCCAACGTCCTGACTTTC
-	TRBV6-1	TRBJ1-1	once	CASSPQNEAFF	TGTGCCAGCAGTCCTCAAAATGAAGCTTTCTTT
-	TRBV6-1	TRBJ1-5	once	CAANISRAGRYQPQHF	TGTGCCGCCAATATCAGTAGGGCAGGAAGATATCAGCCCCAGCATTTT
-	TRBV7-2	TRBJ1-5	few	CASSLGEQPQHF	TGTGCCAGCAGCCTAGGGGAGCAGCCCCAGCATTTT
TRBD1	TRBV12-3/TRBV12-4	TRBJ2-5	-	CASSWGQPKETQYF	TGTGCCAGCAGTTGGGGACAGCCCAAAGAGACCCAGTACTTC
TRBD1	TRBV7-8	TRBJ1-2	-	CASSLGDSRYGYTF	TGTGCCAGCAGCTTAGGGGACAGTCGCTATGGCTACACCTTC
TRBD1	TRBV12-3/TRBV12-4	TRBJ2-3	-	CASTSTGADTQYF	TGTGCCAGCACCTCGACAGGGGCAGATACGCAGTATTTT
TRBD2	TRBV7-9	TRBJ2-5	few	CASSLRGVAGARSQETQYF	TGTGCCAGCAGCTTAAGGGGGGTAGCGGGAGCAAGGAGTCAAGAGACCCAGTACTTC
-	TRBV15	TRBJ2-3	few	CATSRGAVTDTQYF	TGTGCCACCAGCAGAGGGGCAGTCACAGATACGCAGTATTTT
-	TRBV6-1	TRBJ2-2	-	CASYPGLLLPGELFF	TGTGCCAGCTATCCGGGACTCCTCCTTCCCGGGGAGCTGTTTTTT
-	TRBV6-1	TRBJ1-1	-	CASRRDLGTEAFF	TGTGCCAGCAGGAGGGATCTCGGCACTGAAGCTTTCTTT
TRBD1	TRBV28	TRBJ2-2	few	CASSSRTGGGGELFF	TGTGCCAGCAGTTCAAGGACAGGGGGTGGCGGGGAGCTGTTTTTT
-	TRBV4-2	TRBJ1-5	-	CASSQRDSGLYSNQPQHF	TGTGCCAGCAGCCAGCGGGACTCCGGACTATATAGCAATCAGCCCCAGCATTTT
-	TRBV4-3	TRBJ2-7	-	CASSQDWQAKTYEQYF	TGCGCCAGCAGCCAAGATTGGCAGGCAAAAACTTACGAGCAGTACTTC
-	TRBV20-1	TRBJ2-7	once	CSAKAGYYYEQYF	TGCAGTGCTAAGGCCGGGTACTACTACGAGCAGTACTTC
-	TRBV2	TRBJ2-3	-	CASRPQTESDTQYF	TGTGCCAGCAGACCGCAGACAGAGTCAGATACGCAGTATTTT
-	TRBV20-1	TRBJ2-3	-	CSAVNRVGADTQYF	TGCAGTGCTGTTAACAGGGTTGGAGCAGATACGCAGTATTTT
-	TRBV7-6	TRBJ2-1	-	CASSRRGGNEQFF	TGTGCCAGCAGCCGACGTGGGGGGAATGAGCAGTTCTTC
-	TRBV20-1	TRBJ2-2	-	CSARTGGGELFF	TGCAGTGCTCGCACCGGGGGCGGGGAGCTGTTTTTT
-	TRBV7-9	TRBJ1-1	few	CASTRQPGAGNTEAFF	TGTGCCAGCACCCGACAACCAGGCGCCGGGAACACTGAAGCTTTCTTT
-	TRBV11-2	TRBJ2-5	few	CASSLDWERTQYF	TGTGCCAGCAGCTTAGATTGGGAGCGAACCCAGTACTTC
TRBD1	TRBV2	TRBJ2-2	-	CASSTGTGRNTGELFF	TGTGCCAGCAGCACAGGGACAGGGCGTAACACCGGGGAGCTGTTTTTT